This T cell receptor (beta chain) was recovered during a study of blood T cell repertoires in COVID-19. This CDR3 region has 15 residues. The V gene's germline CDR1 is SGHRS and CDR2 YFSETQ. Losses at the gene ends were 3 bases for V and 2 bases for J; bases not matched to a gene: 5. Authors' methods: It was from reference gene primer amplification that nucleated cell counts were estimated. Profiled with immunoSEQ multiplex PCR; TCRdb holds only in-frame clones, not every one. The V and J calls and clone size were taken over from that table, and D and trimming were inferred from the DNA. The data contain approximately 210,000 clones, 80% of them seen just once; the ten biggest clones take up 3.5% to 4.5%. Participant-reported clinical history was the basis for cohort assignment.

Source material: PBMCs or T cells enriched from blood (not recorded which). The clonotype comes from a man aged 30-40 years with acute COVID-19. The chain is built from TRBV5-1 and TRBJ2-1; 7 bases fit TRBD2. The CDR3 loop reads CASSWGEGTYNEQFF. In DNA form, the CDR3 reads TGCGCCAGCAGCTGGGGGGAGGGGACCTACAATGAGCAGTTCTTC.